These 8 T cell receptor beta chains came from one sample sequenced in a study of cytomegalovirus exposure and HLA in healthy donors. Some clones are missing from TCRdb's copy, which holds only in-frame ones; the method was immunoSEQ multiplex PCR. Among some 150,000 clones listed, around 90% were seen once. The sample comprised PBMCs. The origin of the receptors is a woman younger than 30 in good health and CMV-seropositive.

This chain uses TRBV30 with TRBJ2-7; D is possibly TRBD2 (5 bases). CDR3 length: 13 amino acids. CDR1 is GTSNPN and CDR2 is SVGIG in the germline V gene (reference sequence). The V end lost 2 bases, the J end lost 1 base, and 9 bases lay between the germline ends. The CDR3 spells CAWSSGMSYEQYF. CDR3 in DNA: TGTGCCTGGAGTTCCGGGATGTCCTACGAGCAGTACTTC.

The chain recombines TRBV11-3 with TRBJ1-5; 9 positions match TRBD1. Germline CDR1 reads SGHNT; CDR2 reads YENEEA. The length of the CDR3 is 14 residues. Unmatched junction bases numbered 8, after V lost 7 bases and J lost 7 bases. The CDR3 nucleotides read TGTGCCAGCACCACAGGACAGGGGAGACAGCCCCAGCATTTT. Protein: CASTTGQGRQPQHF.

This chain connects TRBV27 to TRBJ2-5; 7 bases match TRBD1. The ends lost 6 bases at V and 5 bases at J; junction bases unmatched: 12. The CDR3 has 15 amino acids. The germline CDR1 and CDR2 sequences are MNHEY and SMNVEV (reference sequence). This CDR3 reads CASRDRTGVGETQYF. The CDR3 bases are TGTGCCAGCAGAGACCGAACAGGGGTCGGGGAGACCCAGTACTTC.

The chain combines TRBV30 with TRBJ1-3; D unresolved. V lost 0 bases and J 0 bases, leaving 9 bases between the germline ends. CDR3 length: 15 residues. The germline CDR1 and CDR2 sequences are GTSNPN and SVGIG (reference sequence). The CDR3 loop is CAWSVRVSSGNTIYF. The CDR3 bases are TGTGCCTGGAGTGTACGGGTCAGCTCTGGAAACACCATATATTTT. Supplemented by reference TRBV30 and TRBJ1-3, the full variable domain reads SQTIHQWPATLVQPVGSPLSLECTVEGTSNPNLYWYRQAAGRGLQLLFYSVGIGQISSEVPQNLSASRPQDRQFILSSKKLLLSDSGFYLCAWSVRVSSGNTIYFGEGSWLTVV.

A remark on this clone: Relative to the germline gene, one junction end is altered; a read error may explain this. The rearrangement links TRBV6-5 to TRBJ2-7; D remains unclear. The CDR3 spans 8 residues. CDR1 MNHEY and CDR2 SVGAGI come from the germline V gene. In DNA, the CDR3 is TGTGCCAGCAGTTACCAGGCTTTC. This encodes CASSYQAF.

The chain recombines TRBV4-1 with TRBJ2-2; D remains unclear. Trimming stripped 0 bases from V and 5 bases from J, with 19 bases between. Germline CDR1 and CDR2: MGHRA and YSYEKL. The CDR3 runs 18 residues. The CDR3 loop reads CASSQDQARWVTTGELFF. CDR3 nucleotides: TGCGCCAGCAGCCAAGATCAAGCGCGGTGGGTAACTACCGGGGAGCTGTTTTTT.

V and J are TRBV6-1 and TRBJ2-7, with D unclear. V lost 1 base, J lost 1 base, and 14 bases lay in between. There are 16 residues in the CDR3. Per the germline V gene, CDR1 is MNHNS and CDR2 is SASEGT. The CDR3 sequence is CASSEDSTERSYEQYF. The CDR3 region has the DNA TGTGCCAGCAGTGAAGATAGCACTGAGAGATCCTACGAGCAGTACTTC.

The genes are TRBV9 and TRBJ2-3, with 7 bases identical to TRBD2. J lost 3 bases, V lost 3 bases, and 13 bases had no gene match. This CDR3 is 17 amino acids long. The V gene's germline CDR1 is SGDLS and CDR2 YYNGEE. The CDR3 region has the DNA TGTGCCAGCAGCGCGGAGGTGAGGTCTAGCGGTACAGATACGCAGTATTTT. Protein: CASSAEVRSSGTDTQYF.